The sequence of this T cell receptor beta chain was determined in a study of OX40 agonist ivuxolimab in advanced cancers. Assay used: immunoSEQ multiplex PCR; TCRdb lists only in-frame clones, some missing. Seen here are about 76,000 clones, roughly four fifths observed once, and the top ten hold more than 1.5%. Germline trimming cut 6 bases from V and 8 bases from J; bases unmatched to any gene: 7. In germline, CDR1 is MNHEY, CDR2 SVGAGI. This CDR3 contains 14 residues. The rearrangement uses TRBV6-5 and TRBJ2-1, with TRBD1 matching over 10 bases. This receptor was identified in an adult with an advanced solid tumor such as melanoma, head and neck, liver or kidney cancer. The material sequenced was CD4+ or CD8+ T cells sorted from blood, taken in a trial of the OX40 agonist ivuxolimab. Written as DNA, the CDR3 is TGTGCCAGCAGGCCCCCGACAGGGGGCGATGAGCAGTTCTTC. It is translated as CASRPPTGGDEQFF.